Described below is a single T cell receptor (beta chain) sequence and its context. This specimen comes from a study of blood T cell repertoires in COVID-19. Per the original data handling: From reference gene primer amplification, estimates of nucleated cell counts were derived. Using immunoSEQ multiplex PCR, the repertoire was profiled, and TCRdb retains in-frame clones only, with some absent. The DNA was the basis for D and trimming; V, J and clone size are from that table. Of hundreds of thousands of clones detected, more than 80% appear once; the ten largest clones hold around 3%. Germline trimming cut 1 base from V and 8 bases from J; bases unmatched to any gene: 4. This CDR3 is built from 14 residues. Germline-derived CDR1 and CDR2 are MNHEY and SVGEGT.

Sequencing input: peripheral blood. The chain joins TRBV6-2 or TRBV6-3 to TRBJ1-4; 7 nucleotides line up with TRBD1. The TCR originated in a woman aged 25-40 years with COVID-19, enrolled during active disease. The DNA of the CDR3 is TGTGCCAGCAGTTACTGGGGACAGATGGAAAAACTGTTTTTT. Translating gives CASSYWGQMEKLFF.